Below, 27 T cell receptor beta chains from the same sample are listed, as sequenced in a study of OX40 agonist ivuxolimab in advanced cancers. The data were produced by immunoSEQ multiplex PCR, yet TCRdb's version contains in-frame clones alone and is incomplete. Among around 70,000 clones listed, 65% to 90% were seen once. The specimen comprised CD4+ or CD8+ T cells sorted from blood, sampled in a trial of the OX40 agonist ivuxolimab. Receptor source: an adult with an advanced solid tumor such as melanoma, head and neck, liver or kidney cancer.

The rearrangement uses TRBV5-6 and TRBJ2-7; a possible D gene is TRBD1 (5 bases). The CDR3 loop spans 12 amino acids. Trimming removed 1 base at V and 6 bases at J, with 8 bases between. Germline CDR1 SGHDT, CDR2 YYEEEE. The CDR3 bases are TGTGCCAGCAGCTTGCAGGGTCGCGAGCAGTACTTC. Protein product: CASSLQGREQYF.

The sample holds one count of this clone. The rearrangement links TRBV28 to TRBJ2-7; D perhaps matches TRBD1 (5 bases). V was cut by 4 bases and J by 6 bases, with 13 bases left in between. Germline V lookup: CDR1 MDHEN, CDR2 SYDVKM. This CDR3 has 13 amino acids. The CDR3 region is CASSWGSTTEQYF. DNA of the CDR3: TGTGCCAGCAGTTGGGGCAGCACGACCGAGCAGTACTTC.

The chain uses TRBV7-9 and TRBJ2-1; D uncertain. The CDR3 is made up of 12 amino acids. V shed 1 base and J shed 9 bases, with 7 bases lying between them. Germline CDR1 reads SEHNR; CDR2 reads FQNEAQ (reference sequence). CDR3 sequence: CASSLVGFEQFF. The CDR3 nucleotides read TGTGCCAGCAGCTTAGTGGGGTTTGAGCAGTTCTTC.

Only a few counts were recorded for this clone. This sequence joins TRBV14 and TRBJ2-7; D remains ambiguous. Germline V gene data show CDR1 as SGHDN and CDR2 as FVKESK. The CDR3 runs to 13 residues. V shed 4 bases and J shed 9 bases, with 16 bases lying between them. CDR3 sequence (DNA): TGTGCCAGCAGCCTCGGAGTGGCGCGGAGGCAGTACTTC. Translation gives CASSLGVARRQYF.

This sequence joins TRBV7-6 and TRBJ2-1, with 11 bases identical to TRBD2. After removal of 6 bases from V and 2 bases from J, the junction contained 9 bases not matched to a gene. CDR3 size: 17 residues. The V gene's germline CDR1 is SGHVS and CDR2 FNYEAQ. The CDR3 sequence: CASRPTSGRRTYNEQFF. CDR3 DNA: TGTGCCAGCAGGCCAACTAGCGGGAGAAGGACCTACAATGAGCAGTTCTTC.

This chain connects TRBV5-1 to TRBJ1-4; D remains ambiguous. The CDR3 totals 15 residues. Trimming pared 0 bases from V and 6 bases from J, leaving 12 bases between. Looked up from germline, CDR1 is SGHRS and CDR2 is YFSETQ. In DNA, the CDR3 is TGCGCCAGCAGCTTGGACGGCCTCCAATATGAAAAACTGTTTTTT. Translating gives CASSLDGLQYEKLFF. Complete variable domain (other parts from reference TRBV5-1 and TRBJ1-4): KAGVTQTPRYLIKTRGQQVTLSCSPISGHRSVSWYQQTPGQGLQFLFEYFSETQRNKGNFPGRFSGRQFSNSRSEMNVSTLELGDSALYLCASSLDGLQYEKLFFGSGTQLSVL.

The chain uses TRBV7-2 and TRBJ2-3; tentatively, D is TRBD1 or TRBD2 (5 bases each). Trimming pared 6 bases from V and 11 bases from J, leaving 21 bases between. Germline V gene lookup returns CDR1 SGHTA and CDR2 FQGNSA. The CDR3 length is 14 residues. The CDR3 nucleotides read TGTGCCAGCAGTGACGGGACGGTGGGAGTTGGGCAGTATTTT. This codes for CASSDGTVGVGQYF.

The rearrangement links TRBV7-2 to TRBJ2-2, with D possibly being TRBD2 (7 bases). This CDR3 has 16 residues. Looked up from germline, CDR1 is SGHTA and CDR2 is FQGNSA. Trimming pared 3 bases from V and 5 bases from J, leaving 16 bases between. Written as DNA, the CDR3 is TGTGCCAGCAGCTTTAACGCGGGGGCGGGTACCGGGGAGCTGTTTTTT. It specifies CASSFNAGAGTGELFF.

This clone showed up just once. Relative to the germline gene, one junction end is altered; a read error may explain this. CDR3 nucleotide sequence: TGTGCTAGCAGCCCACTCCGAAATTTGGGCAGGTCTGAAGCTTTCTTT. Translation: CASSPLRNLGRSEAFF. The V call is TRBV7-7, the J call TRBJ1-1; D is uncertain. The CDR3 is 16 amino acids. In germline, CDR1 is SSHAT, CDR2 FNYEAQ (reference sequence).

The V and J genes are TRBV29-1 and TRBJ2-7; TRBD1 matches at 11 bases. Germline values: CDR1 SQVTM, CDR2 ANQGSEA. Trimming cost V 1 base and J 5 bases; bases outside gene matches: 1. The CDR3 extends over 13 amino acids. CDR3 loop: CSVEGDRGNEQYF. The CDR3 nucleotides are TGCAGCGTTGAAGGGGACAGGGGGAACGAGCAGTACTTC.

CDR3 DNA: TGTGCCAGCAGAGACTCAGGGGCTAGCACAGATACGCAGTATTTT. Translating gives CASRDSGASTDTQYF. The V gene is TRBV6-5, the J gene TRBJ2-3; TRBD1 might be the D (6 bases). Germline V lookup: CDR1 MNHEY, CDR2 SVGAGI. V dropped 6 bases and J dropped 0 bases, with 13 bases sitting between them. CDR3 length: 15 amino acids.

This sequence joins TRBV4-3 and TRBJ1-4; a weak D match, TRBD1 (6 bases). Germline V gene data show CDR1 as LGHNA and CDR2 as YSLEER. The CDR3 is 18 amino acids. V lost 5 bases to trimming and J lost 0 bases, with 19 bases between them. The CDR3 loop reads CASSGGQFSITTNEKLFF. In DNA form, the CDR3 reads TGCGCCAGCAGCGGGGGGCAGTTCTCCATCACAACTAATGAAAAACTGTTTTTT.

In nucleotides, the CDR3 is TGTGCCAGCAGCTTAGGAGCGACCCAAGAGACCCAGTACTTC. It yields the protein CASSLGATQETQYF. This sequence joins TRBV7-6 and TRBJ2-5; no firm D call. Trimming cost V 1 base and J 1 base, with 7 bases left between them. The germline gives CDR1 SGHVS, CDR2 FNYEAQ. There are 14 residues in the CDR3.

This chain uses TRBV7-9 with TRBJ1-1; TRBD1 is a possible D gene (6 bases). Germline V gene lookup returns CDR1 SEHNR and CDR2 FQNEAQ (reference sequence). There are 13 residues in the CDR3. Deletions cut 1 base from V and 13 bases from J, with 16 bases between. CDR3 nucleotides: TGTGCCAGCAGCTTAGGGACAGCGAGCGGTGTTTTCTTT. It is translated as CASSLGTASGVFF.

The chain recombines TRBV4-3 with TRBJ2-7; perhaps TRBD2 as D (5 bases). CDR1 is LGHNA, CDR2 YSLEER, per germline. The length of the CDR3 is 13 residues. Trimming left V 0 bases short and J 7 bases short, with 10 bases between. This CDR3 is CASSQDFGMEQYF. The CDR3 region has the DNA TGCGCCAGCAGCCAAGATTTCGGGATGGAGCAGTACTTC.

This sequence joins TRBV5-1 and TRBJ2-3, with D perhaps given as TRBD1 or TRBD2 (5 bases each). With 4 bases removed from V and 1 base from J, the gap between germline ends came to 10 bases. Germline CDR1 and CDR2: SGHRS and YFSETQ. There are 14 residues in the CDR3. CDR3 region: CASSVRDGTDTQYF. The CDR3 nucleotides read TGCGCCAGCAGCGTCCGGGACGGCACAGATACGCAGTATTTT.

This chain links TRBV9 with TRBJ1-2; the D is unclear. V was cut by 0 bases and J by 4 bases, with 10 bases left in between. CDR1 SGDLS and CDR2 YYNGEE come from the germline V gene. The CDR3 spans 14 residues. This CDR3 reads CASSVGQEVYGYTF. The CDR3 DNA follows: TGTGCCAGCAGCGTAGGCCAGGAGGTCTATGGCTACACCTTC. Full variable domain (missing parts from reference TRBV9 and TRBJ1-2): DSGVTQTPKHLITATGQRVTLRCSPRSGDLSVYWYQQSLDQGLQFLIQYYNGEERAKGNILERFSAQQFPDLHSELNLSSLELGDSALYFCASSVGQEVYGYTFGSGTRLTVV.

The rearrangement links TRBV9 to TRBJ2-3; 8 positions match TRBD2. The germline V gene encodes CDR1 SGDLS and CDR2 YYNGEE. The CDR3 contains 17 residues. V shed 2 bases and J 4 bases; nucleotides not matched to a gene: 12. The CDR3: CASSVLGAGVGADTQYF. DNA for the CDR3: TGTGCCAGCAGCGTTCTCGGAGCGGGAGTAGGCGCAGATACGCAGTATTTT.

The chain recombines TRBV27 with TRBJ1-1; 10 nucleotides line up with TRBD1. The V and J ends lost 6 bases and 4 bases, in that order; junction bases with no gene match: 11. The CDR3 is made up of 16 amino acids. Germline assignment: CDR1 MNHEY and CDR2 SMNVEV (reference sequence). The CDR3 sequence: CASRPRTGGYGTEAFF. The CDR3 bases are TGTGCCAGCAGACCTAGGACAGGGGGATATGGCACTGAAGCTTTCTTT.

The V and J genes are TRBV7-9 and TRBJ2-3; D may be TRBD2 (5 bases). The germline V and J ends were trimmed by 4 bases and 6 bases, with 20 bases remaining between them. The CDR3 consists of 16 residues. CDR1 is SEHNR, CDR2 FQNEAQ, per germline (reference sequence). In nucleotides, the CDR3 is TGTGCCAGCAGCTCCCACCAGGAGGTCCGCGGGGATACGCAGTATTTT. Amino acid sequence: CASSSHQEVRGDTQYF.

The chain is built from TRBV19 and TRBJ2-2; D might be TRBD2 (6 bases). Germline assignment: CDR1 LNHDA and CDR2 SQIVND (reference sequence). The CDR3 has 14 residues. V shed 6 bases and J shed 2 bases, with 10 bases lying between them. For the CDR3, the DNA is TGTGCCAGTAGCGGGAGACCCAACACCGGGGAGCTGTTTTTT. Amino acids: CASSGRPNTGELFF.

The V call is TRBV7-2, the J call TRBJ1-2; 7 nucleotides match TRBD1. V lost 1 base to trimming and J lost 4 bases; unmatched junction nucleotides: 3. This CDR3 spans 14 amino acids. The germline CDR1 and CDR2 sequences are SGHTA and FQGNSA. Here the CDR3 DNA reads TGTGCCAGCAGCTTAGAGGCAGGGGGCTATGGCTACACCTTC. Its translation is CASSLEAGGYGYTF.

A word on this clone: This same CDR3 is encoded by further DNA sequences in the sample. This chain links TRBV6-5 with TRBJ1-5; possible D gene TRBD1, 5 bases. CDR1 MNHEY and CDR2 SVGAGI come from the germline V gene. The ends were cut back, 2 bases at V and 4 bases at J, with 6 bases in the middle. The CDR3 loop spans 13 amino acids. CDR3 protein: CASSYRGNQPQHF. CDR3 sequence (DNA): TGTGCCAGCAGTTACAGGGGAAATCAGCCCCAGCATTTT.

In nucleotides, the CDR3 is TGTGCCAGCAGCTTGAAGTACTACAATGAGCAGTTCTTC. It is translated as CASSLKYYNEQFF. The chain couples TRBV5-6 to TRBJ2-1; D gene ambiguous. Germline values: CDR1 SGHDT, CDR2 YYEEEE. The V gene lost 1 base and the J gene lost 3 bases, with 5 bases spanning the gap. The length of the CDR3 is 13 residues.

This sequence joins TRBV9 and TRBJ2-2; TRBD2 matches at 8 bases. Looked up from germline, CDR1 is SGDLS and CDR2 is YYNGEE. The CDR3 loop spans 16 amino acids. J was trimmed by 4 bases and V by 3 bases; bases with no gene match: 8. CDR3 sequence reads: CASSAPGRAGTGELFF. CDR3 bases: TGTGCCAGCAGCGCACCCGGGAGGGCCGGCACCGGGGAGCTGTTTTTT.

The J gene is TRBJ2-3, the V gene TRBV11-3; 13 bases are a match to TRBD2. The junction had 8 bases not matched to a gene; V was cut back by 5 bases and J by 6 bases. This CDR3 is 16 amino acids long. Germline CDR1 and CDR2: SGHNT and YENEEA. Here the CDR3 DNA reads TGTGCCAGCAGCCCAGGGACTAGCGGGGCCGGGGATACGCAGTATTTT. It yields the protein CASSPGTSGAGDTQYF.

The chain joins TRBV19 to TRBJ1-5; a weak D match, TRBD1 (6 bases). This CDR3 contains 15 residues. Trimming took off 3 bases at V and 6 bases at J, with 15 bases between the two ends. Per the germline V gene, CDR1 is LNHDA and CDR2 is SQIVND (reference sequence). The CDR3 DNA is TGTGCCAGTAGTATCCCCCCAGGGGTTGGTCAGCCCCAGCATTTT. Translation: CASSIPPGVGQPQHF.